The rows below give T cell receptor beta chains drawn from one sample of a study of OX40 agonist ivuxolimab in advanced cancers. Data came from immunoSEQ multiplex PCR; TCRdb stores just in-frame clones and leaves some out. Counted here are 30,000 to 45,000 clones, 87% occurring once; the ten biggest clones make up under 35%. Sequenced material: CD4+ or CD8+ T cells sorted from blood, taken in a trial of the OX40 agonist ivuxolimab. Receptor source: an adult with an advanced solid tumor such as melanoma, head and neck, liver or kidney cancer. Each CDR3 is given with its conserved first and last residue. The order of the fields is V gene, clone size, D gene, J gene, CDR3 protein, CDR3 DNA. The D gene is left open where the match is weak. Clone size is shown for a subset of rows, as once, few, many or a class of expanded clone.

V: TRBV4-1; size: .; D: .; J: TRBJ2-1; CDR3: CASSRGGPLNEQFF; DNA: TGCGCCAGCAGCCGGGGGGGGCCGCTCAATGAGCAGTTCTTC
V: TRBV7-2; size: .; D: .; J: TRBJ1-5; CDR3: CASSPIARQGFRNQPQHF; DNA: TGTGCCAGCAGCCCCATTGCACGGCAGGGGTTTAGGAATCAGCCCCAGCATTTT
V: TRBV11-2; size: .; D: TRBD2; J: TRBJ2-3; CDR3: CASPWGGDTQYF; DNA: TGTGCCAGCCCATGGGGGGGAGATACGCAGTATTTT
V: TRBV2; size: .; D: .; J: TRBJ2-7; CDR3: CASGSKSYEQYF; DNA: TGTGCCAGCGGATCAAAATCCTACGAGCAGTACTTC
V: TRBV2; size: once; D: .; J: TRBJ2-2; CDR3: CARQDRLADYTGELFF; DNA: TGTGCCAGGCAAGACAGGCTAGCGGACTACACCGGGGAGCTGTTTTTT
V: TRBV19; size: .; D: TRBD1; J: TRBJ1-2; CDR3: CASRRGRVNYGYTF; DNA: TGTGCCAGTAGAAGGGGGCGAGTTAACTATGGCTACACCTTC
V: TRBV6-5; size: .; D: .; J: TRBJ2-2; CDR3: CASSRRPGELFF; DNA: TGTGCCAGCAGCCGCCGACCCGGGGAGCTGTTTTTT
V: TRBV30; size: .; D: .; J: TRBJ2-5; CDR3: CAWNVIQETQYF; DNA: TGTGCCTGGAATGTCATCCAAGAGACCCAGTACTTC
V: TRBV18; size: few; D: .; J: TRBJ2-1; CDR3: CASSPLVLAEQFF; DNA: TGTGCCAGCTCACCACTAGTTTTAGCTGAGCAGTTCTTC
V: TRBV27; size: .; D: TRBD1; J: TRBJ2-7; CDR3: CASMRGQGASYEQYF; DNA: TGTGCCAGCATGAGGGGACAGGGGGCTTCCTACGAGCAGTACTTC
V: TRBV29-1; size: .; D: TRBD1; J: TRBJ2-4; CDR3: CSVADRGGKNIQYF; DNA: TGCAGCGTAGCGGACAGGGGTGGCAAAAACATTCAGTACTTC
V: TRBV27; size: .; D: .; J: TRBJ1-5; CDR3: CASSLLPRRNNQPQHF; DNA: TGTGCCAGCAGTTTATTACCTCGACGGAACAATCAGCCCCAGCATTTT
V: TRBV6-6; size: .; D: .; J: TRBJ2-7; CDR3: CASRKGVVEQYF; DNA: TGTGCCAGCAGGAAAGGGGTTGTAGAGCAGTACTTC
V: TRBV18; size: .; D: TRBD1; J: TRBJ2-3; CDR3: CASSPPGQDSTDTQYF; DNA: TGTGCCAGCTCACCACCGGGACAGGACTCCACAGATACGCAGTATTTT
V: TRBV29-1; size: .; D: .; J: TRBJ1-5; CDR3: CSDRTDSNQPQHF; DNA: TGCAGCGACCGGACAGATAGCAATCAGCCCCAGCATTTT
V: TRBV7-9; size: .; D: .; J: TRBJ2-3; CDR3: CASSLKEHTQYF; DNA: TGTGCCAGCAGCTTAAAGGAGCACACGCAGTATTTT
V: TRBV7-3; size: .; D: TRBD1; J: TRBJ1-3; CDR3: CASSLKGATGRSGNTIYF; DNA: TGTGCCAGCAGCTTAAAGGGGGCCACAGGACGCTCTGGAAACACCATATATTTT
V: TRBV6-5; size: .; D: .; J: TRBJ1-5; CDR3: CASSYSSQGNQPQHF; DNA: TGTGCCAGCAGTTACTCGAGCCAGGGCAATCAGCCCCAGCATTTT
V: TRBV30; size: .; D: .; J: TRBJ2-1; CDR3: CAWSGLANNEQFF; DNA: TGTGCCTGGAGTGGGCTAGCGAACAATGAGCAGTTCTTC
V: TRBV2; size: .; D: TRBD2; J: TRBJ2-7; CDR3: CASSESGGGPIEQYF; DNA: TGTGCCAGCAGTGAGTCCGGCGGGGGGCCAATCGAGCAGTACTTC
V: TRBV29-1; size: .; D: TRBD1; J: TRBJ1-1; CDR3: CSVGGQGGAKAEAFF; DNA: TGCAGCGTTGGGGGACAGGGGGGTGCGAAGGCTGAAGCTTTCTTT
V: TRBV11-2; size: .; D: .; J: TRBJ2-7; CDR3: CASSLGVGAISYEQYF; DNA: TGTGCCAGCAGCTTAGGGGTGGGGGCGATCTCCTACGAGCAGTACTTC
V: TRBV5-1; size: .; D: .; J: TRBJ1-4; CDR3: CASSLPTGGDEKLFF; DNA: TGCGCCAGCAGCTTGCCAACAGGAGGTGATGAAAAACTGTTTTTT
V: TRBV28; size: .; D: TRBD2; J: TRBJ2-7; CDR3: CASSSGLAGDEQYF; DNA: TGTGCCAGCAGTTCGGGACTAGCGGGGGACGAGCAGTACTTC
V: TRBV5-1; size: .; D: .; J: TRBJ2-7; CDR3: CASSLQGEQYF; DNA: TGCGCCAGCAGCTTACAGGGCGAGCAGTACTTC
V: TRBV11-3; size: .; D: TRBD1; J: TRBJ1-1; CDR3: CASSQQGFTEAFF; DNA: TGTGCCAGCAGCCAACAGGGGTTCACTGAAGCTTTCTTT
V: TRBV6-5; size: .; D: .; J: TRBJ1-1; CDR3: CASRVQTQMNTEAFF; DNA: TGTGCCAGCAGAGTTCAAACACAGATGAACACTGAAGCTTTCTTT
V: TRBV6-5; size: .; D: .; J: TRBJ1-4; CDR3: CASSPDPATNEKLFF; DNA: TGTGCCAGCAGCCCGGACCCAGCAACTAATGAAAAACTGTTTTTT
V: TRBV6-5; size: .; D: .; J: TRBJ2-1; CDR3: CASRRGRLAPNEQFF; DNA: TGTGCCAGCAGAAGGGGTCGTCTAGCCCCCAATGAGCAGTTCTTC
V: TRBV9; size: .; D: .; J: TRBJ2-7; CDR3: CASSVGPSTYEQYF; DNA: TGTGCCAGCAGCGTAGGCCCTAGTACGTACGAGCAGTACTTC
V: TRBV6-5; size: .; D: .; J: TRBJ1-5; CDR3: CALKSGKDSNQPQHF; DNA: TGTGCCCTTAAGTCGGGGAAGGATAGCAATCAGCCCCAGCATTTT
V: TRBV19; size: .; D: TRBD2; J: TRBJ2-4; CDR3: CASSTSGVAKNIQYF; DNA: TGTGCCAGTAGTACCAGCGGGGTAGCCAAAAACATTCAGTACTTC
V: TRBV14; size: .; D: .; J: TRBJ1-2; CDR3: CASSQVGAGANYGYTF; DNA: TGTGCCAGCAGCCAAGTGGGGGCAGGAGCTAACTATGGCTACACCTTC
V: TRBV28; size: .; D: .; J: TRBJ1-1; CDR3: CASSLPQGTEAFF; DNA: TGTGCCAGCAGTTTACCCCAGGGCACTGAAGCTTTCTTT
V: TRBV5-1; size: .; D: .; J: TRBJ2-2; CDR3: CASKEQGGSGELFF; DNA: TGCGCCAGCAAAGAGCAAGGCGGGTCCGGGGAGCTGTTTTTT
V: TRBV9; size: .; D: .; J: TRBJ2-2; CDR3: CASSSLGYTGELFF; DNA: TGCGCCAGCAGCTCCCTCGGGTACACCGGGGAGCTGTTTTTT
V: TRBV27; size: once; D: .; J: TRBJ2-5; CDR3: CASSPIGQTQYF; DNA: TGTGCCAGCAGCCCTATCGGGCAGACCCAGTACTTC
V: TRBV18; size: once; D: .; J: TRBJ2-5; CDR3: CASSTSLQETQYF; DNA: TGTGCCAGCTCAACGAGCCTCCAAGAGACCCAGTACTTC
V: TRBV11-2; size: .; D: .; J: TRBJ2-2; CDR3: CASSLRGASGPTGELFF; DNA: TGTGCCAGCAGCTTAAGAGGGGCGAGCGGGCCCACCGGGGAGCTGTTTTTT
V: TRBV5-1; size: .; D: .; J: TRBJ2-3; CDR3: CASSLGEADRSTQYF; DNA: TGCGCCAGCAGCTTGGGGGAGGCGGATAGGAGTACGCAGTATTTT
V: TRBV4-2; size: .; D: .; J: TRBJ2-7; CDR3: CASSPFYQEGGEQYF; DNA: TGTGCCAGCAGCCCCTTCTACCAGGAAGGAGGCGAGCAGTACTTC
V: TRBV4-2; size: .; D: TRBD1; J: TRBJ1-6; CDR3: CASSQTWGQGSSPLHF; DNA: TGTGCCAGCAGCCAGACCTGGGGACAGGGTAGTTCACCCCTCCACTTT
V: TRBV18; size: .; D: .; J: TRBJ2-4; CDR3: CASSPETRDPIQYF; DNA: TGTGCCAGCTCACCAGAAACCCGCGACCCCATTCAGTACTTC
V: TRBV9; size: few; D: TRBD1; J: TRBJ1-2; CDR3: CASSAHDETGAGGYTF; DNA: TGTGCCAGCAGCGCCCACGACGAGACAGGGGCTGGTGGCTACACCTTC
V: TRBV18; size: .; D: .; J: TRBJ2-1; CDR3: CASSVSLGQGEQFF; DNA: TGTGCCAGCTCTGTATCGTTAGGTCAGGGTGAGCAGTTCTTC
V: TRBV5-1; size: .; D: .; J: TRBJ2-1; CDR3: CASSLGAWGSYNEQFF; DNA: TGCGCCAGCAGCTTAGGGGCCTGGGGCTCCTACAATGAGCAGTTCTTC
V: TRBV5-6; size: .; D: .; J: TRBJ1-2; CDR3: CASGRREAYGYTF; DNA: TGTGCCAGCGGACGACGGGAGGCCTATGGCTACACCTTC
V: TRBV9; size: .; D: .; J: TRBJ2-1; CDR3: CASSVVTGRDNEQFF; DNA: TGTGCCAGCAGCGTAGTAACAGGGAGAGACAATGAGCAGTTCTTC
V: TRBV7-3; size: few; D: .; J: TRBJ1-2; CDR3: CASSFREPSNYGYTF; DNA: TGTGCCAGCAGCTTCCGCGAGCCATCAAACTATGGCTACACCTTC
V: TRBV5-1; size: once; D: .; J: TRBJ2-1; CDR3: CASGRLVNEQFF; DNA: TGCGCCAGCGGAAGACTAGTCAATGAGCAGTTCTTC
V: TRBV2; size: .; D: TRBD1; J: TRBJ2-5; CDR3: CASTGTGQETQYF; DNA: TGTGCCAGCACCGGGACAGGGCAAGAGACCCAGTACTTC
V: TRBV29-1; size: once; D: TRBD1; J: TRBJ2-5; CDR3: CSANHARGPQETQYF; DNA: TGCAGCGCAAACCACGCCAGGGGGCCTCAAGAGACCCAGTACTTC
V: TRBV4-2; size: .; D: TRBD1; J: TRBJ2-3; CDR3: CASSQTGGGTDTQYF; DNA: TGTGCCAGCAGCCAAACAGGGGGCGGCACAGATACGCAGTATTTT
V: TRBV5-4; size: .; D: .; J: TRBJ2-7; CDR3: CASRPGTPYSYEQYF; DNA: TGTGCCAGCAGGCCGGGGACTCCGTACTCCTACGAGCAGTACTTC
V: TRBV4-2; size: .; D: .; J: TRBJ2-5; CDR3: CASSQDASGPETQYF; DNA: TGTGCCAGCAGCCAAGACGCGTCTGGGCCAGAGACCCAGTACTTC
V: TRBV5-8; size: .; D: .; J: TRBJ1-1; CDR3: CASSLTGTVEAFF; DNA: TGTGCCAGCAGTCTCACAGGGACTGTTGAAGCTTTCTTT
V: TRBV11-2; size: .; D: .; J: TRBJ2-2; CDR3: CASSWSWSGTGELFF; DNA: TGTGCCAGCAGCTGGTCATGGAGTGGGACCGGGGAGCTGTTTTTT
V: TRBV6-6; size: .; D: .; J: TRBJ1-4; CDR3: CASSYDRGEKLFF; DNA: TGTGCCAGCAGTTACGACCGTGGGGAAAAACTGTTTTTT
V: TRBV19; size: once; D: .; J: TRBJ2-7; CDR3: CASSMAGRAPRGQYF; DNA: TGTGCCAGTAGTATGGCGGGCAGGGCGCCACGTGGACAGTACTTC
V: TRBV7-3; size: .; D: .; J: TRBJ2-3; CDR3: CASSPSWGDTQYF; DNA: TGTGCCAGCAGCCCCTCATGGGGAGATACGCAGTATTTT